A single sample is the source of the 9 T cell receptor beta chains below, sequenced in a study of T cells in localized non-small cell lung cancer. Sequencing used immunoSEQ multiplex PCR; TCRdb keeps in-frame clones, though not all of them. This table has more than 40,000 clones, 86% appearing once. The source was PBMCs, collected before any cancer treatment. These receptors were obtained from a man aged 40 to 70 with stage II lung adenocarcinoma.

The rearrangement joins TRBV2 to TRBJ2-3; D is unclear. Germline V lookup: CDR1 SNHLY, CDR2 FYNNEI. The CDR3 runs to 20 residues. Trimming took 6 bases from V and 2 from J, leaving 30 bases between them. CDR3 region: CASSTFAVFGKKVNTDTQYF. CDR3 DNA: TGTGCCAGCAGCACATTTGCGGTCTTCGGTAAAAAAGTTAACACAGATACGCAGTATTTT.

This clone appeared a single time. The J gene is TRBJ2-3, the V gene TRBV6-7; D uncertain. TRBV6-7 is marked as an open reading frame, function uncertain. The V gene lost 7 bases and the J gene lost 0 bases, with 17 bases spanning the gap. The CDR3 totals 16 residues. This CDR3 reads CASIISVYLSTDTQYF. CDR3 in DNA: TGTGCCAGCATCATCTCAGTGTACCTTAGCACAGATACGCAGTATTTT.

This clone was observed a few times. The V gene is TRBV30, the J gene TRBJ2-7, with 10 nucleotides matching TRBD1. The CDR3 sequence is 14 residues long. The trim removed 3 bases at V and 7 bases at J, leaving 9 bases unmatched. Germline V CDR1 and CDR2: GTSNPN, SVGIG (reference sequence). CDR3 protein: CAWRTRTGGGEQYF. The CDR3 DNA reads TGTGCCTGGAGGACTCGGACAGGGGGTGGAGAGCAGTACTTC. Supplemented by reference TRBV30 and TRBJ2-7, the full variable domain reads SQTIHQWPATLVQPVGSPLSLECTVEGTSNPNLYWYRQAAGRGLQLLFYSVGIGQISSEVPQNLSASRPQDRQFILSSKKLLLSDSGFYLCAWRTRTGGGEQYFGPGTRLTVT.

The chain is built from TRBV7-9 and TRBJ2-6; D is uncertain. V gave up 5 bases and J gave up 0 bases, with 17 bases separating them. CDR1 and CDR2 from the germline V gene are SEHNR and FQNEAQ (reference sequence). The CDR3 runs 18 residues. CDR3 bases: TGTGCCAGCAGCACGGTACGAGCCTCAGCCTCTGGGGCCAACGTCCTGACTTTC. It encodes CASSTVRASASGANVLTF.

The chain recombines TRBV7-3 with TRBJ2-1, with D maybe TRBD2 (6 bases). This CDR3 contains 15 residues. Germline V lookup: CDR1 SGHTA, CDR2 FQGTGA. V lost 2 bases and J lost 0, with 8 bases in between. CDR3 coding DNA: TGTGCCAGCAGCTTAGGGGGAGGCTCCTACAATGAGCAGTTCTTC. It specifies CASSLGGGSYNEQFF.

The chain combines TRBV18 with TRBJ2-5, with 9 bases lining up with TRBD1. With 0 bases clipped from V and 4 bases from J, the junction kept 12 bases outside the gene matches. Per germline, CDR1 KGHSH and CDR2 LQKENI. The CDR3 has 18 amino acids. The CDR3: CASSPPALPGQGRETQYF. CDR3 coding DNA: TGTGCCAGCTCACCACCTGCTCTGCCGGGACAGGGAAGAGAGACCCAGTACTTC. The entire variable domain, with the rest obtained from reference TRBV18 and TRBJ2-5, is as follows: NAGVMQNPRHLVRRRGQEARLRCSPMKGHSHVYWYRQLPEEGLKFMVYLQKENIIDESGMPKERFSAEFPKEGPSILRIQQVVRGDSAAYFCASSPPALPGQGRETQYFGPGTRLLVL.

To note about this clone: Germline and junction disagree at one end, which may indicate a read error. V usage is TRBV2 and J usage is TRBJ2-6; 12 bases are a match to TRBD1. The CDR3 has 14 residues. Per germline, CDR1 SNHLY and CDR2 FYNNEI. The CDR3 DNA reads as TGTGCCAGCAGTGGGACCGGGACAGGGGGCCCACGACATTTC. Amino acid sequence: CASSGTGTGGPRHF. Complete variable domain (other parts from reference TRBV2 and TRBJ2-6): EPEVTQTPSHQVTQMGQEVILRCVPISNHLYFYWYRQILGQKVEFLVSFYNNEISEKSEIFDDQFSVERPDGSNFTLKIRSTKLEDSAMYFCASSGTGTGGPRHFGAGSRLTVL.

This sequence joins TRBV19 and TRBJ1-1, with a tentative D call TRBD1 (6 bases). Germline V CDR1 and CDR2: LNHDA, SQIVND (reference sequence). The V and J ends lost 0 bases and 0 bases respectively, with 8 bases between them. CDR3 size: 15 residues. The CDR3 loop reads CASSIDTGMNTEAFF. The CDR3 DNA is TGTGCCAGTAGTATAGATACAGGGATGAACACTGAAGCTTTCTTT.

This rearrangement joins TRBV11-2 to TRBJ2-7; 8 bases agree with TRBD2. CDR1 is SGHAT, CDR2 FQNNGV, per germline. V shed 7 bases, J shed 6 bases, and the junction held 5 bases outside the gene matches. The CDR3 is 12 residues long. The CDR3 nucleotides are TGTGCCAGCACCAACCGGGGGGGCGAGCAGTACGTC. This codes for CASTNRGGEQYV.